The next 27 T cell receptor beta chains were all read from a single sample in a study of shared clonotypes between healthy human individuals. Sequencing used immunoSEQ multiplex PCR; TCRdb keeps in-frame clones, though not all of them. The profile shows over 2 million clones, less than 95% of them singletons. Sample: naive CD4+ T cells from PBMCs. Regarding subset: CD45RA+ positively selected. The origin of the receptors is a man aged 18 to 30 in good health. Some clones in this sample may be carry-over from other donors' samples.

This rearrangement joins TRBV10-3 to TRBJ2-2; 9 bases are shared with TRBD2. CDR3 length: 17 residues. Germline V gene sequence: CDR1 ENHRY, CDR2 SYGVKD. Trimming took 4 bases from V and 0 from J; bases not matched to a gene: 6. CDR3 coding DNA: TGTGCCATCAGTGGGGGGCTAGCGGGACCGAACACCGGGGAGCTGTTTTTT. It yields the protein CAISGGLAGPNTGELFF.

This chain links TRBV11-2 with TRBJ2-7, with D unresolved. Trimming removed 1 base at V and 3 bases at J, with 7 bases between. The CDR3 spans 13 residues. The V gene's germline CDR1 is SGHAT and CDR2 FQNNGV. CDR3 sequence reads: CASSLALDYEQYF. The CDR3 nucleotides are TGTGCCAGCAGCTTAGCGCTGGACTACGAGCAGTACTTC.

The chain joins TRBV7-3 to TRBJ2-2, with 9 bases lining up with TRBD2. The V gene's germline CDR1 is SGHTA and CDR2 FQGTGA. There are 16 residues in the CDR3. With 5 bases clipped from V and 2 bases from J, the junction kept 6 bases outside the gene matches. CDR3 in amino acids: CASSPGLAINTGELFF. Here the CDR3 DNA reads TGTGCCAGCAGCCCCGGACTAGCGATAAACACCGGGGAGCTGTTTTTT.

This clone is a singleton in its sample. This chain uses TRBV5-1 with TRBJ2-3, with D perhaps matching TRBD2 (5 bases). The CDR3 runs 15 residues. V lost 4 bases and J lost 2, with 14 bases in between. The V gene's germline CDR1 is SGHRS and CDR2 YFSETQ. The CDR3 reads CASSPAGDLTDTQYF. The CDR3 DNA follows: TGCGCCAGCAGCCCGGCCGGGGATCTCACAGATACGCAGTATTTT.

The V call is TRBV29-1, the J call TRBJ1-5, with a tentative D call TRBD1 (5 bases). Germline V gives CDR1 SQVTM, CDR2 ANQGSEA. This CDR3 region has 18 residues. Trimming removed 6 bases from V and 0 bases from J, with 24 bases in between. The CDR3 loop reads CSVPLTAHIWYSNQPQHF. The CDR3 DNA follows: TGCAGCGTGCCCTTGACAGCTCACATCTGGTATAGCAATCAGCCCCAGCATTTT.

The chain has TRBV10-3 and TRBJ2-1; weak D call: TRBD2 (6 bases). This CDR3 has 13 amino acids. Germline assignment: CDR1 ENHRY and CDR2 SYGVKD. The V end was cut by 0 bases, the J end by 9 bases, with 9 bases between. CDR3 region: CAISESAGTEQFF. DNA for the CDR3: TGTGCCATCAGTGAGTCCGCGGGGACTGAGCAGTTCTTC.

This clone was detected once. This chain joins TRBV27 and TRBJ2-4; no clear D. This CDR3 is 13 amino acids long. The V gene lost 4 bases and the J gene lost 7 bases, with 11 bases spanning the gap. In germline, CDR1 is MNHEY, CDR2 SMNVEV (reference sequence). In DNA, the CDR3 is TGTGCCAGCAGTTACGCTATAGGGAACATTCAGTACTTC. This codes for CASSYAIGNIQYF.

Here the CDR3 DNA reads TGCGCCAGCAGCTTAAGACAGGGAAGCGACTCACCCCTCCACTTT. Translated: CASSLRQGSDSPLHF. The chain carries TRBV5-1 and TRBJ1-6, with 7 bases matching TRBD1. The CDR3 covers 15 residues. Per the germline V gene, CDR1 is SGHRS and CDR2 is YFSETQ. V dropped 2 bases and J dropped 10; count of bases not matched to a gene: 9.

This clone was counted a few times. The chain links TRBV30 to TRBJ1-5; D is uncertain. The germline V and J ends were trimmed by 3 bases and 7 bases, with 13 bases remaining between them. Germline lookup yields CDR1 GTSNPN and CDR2 SVGIG (reference sequence). The CDR3 is 13 amino acids. CDR3 in amino acids: CAWRADRGQPQHF. Written as DNA, the CDR3 is TGTGCCTGGAGAGCCGACCGTGGGCAGCCCCAGCATTTT.

The V gene is TRBV5-8, the J gene TRBJ1-1; possible D gene TRBD1, 6 bases. Germline CDR1 and CDR2: SGHTS and YDEGEE. Trimming removed 4 bases at V and 0 bases at J, with 19 bases between. The CDR3 sequence is 17 residues long. The CDR3 is CASSPWAGALMNTEAFF. The DNA of the CDR3 is TGTGCCAGCAGCCCTTGGGCAGGGGCTTTAATGAACACTGAAGCTTTCTTT.

This sequence joins TRBV28 and TRBJ2-5; D may match TRBD1 or TRBD2 (6 bases each). The J call is in doubt because the DNA end fits TRBJ2-7 better. This CDR3 is 14 amino acids long. Germline CDR1 reads MDHEN; CDR2 reads SYDVKM. Here the CDR3 DNA reads TGTGCCAGCAGTTTAGGAGGGGGAGTTTACGAGCAGTACTTC. It yields the protein CASSLGGGVYEQYF.

This chain uses TRBV2 with TRBJ2-7, with D perhaps matching TRBD1 (6 bases). Germline CDR1 is SNHLY and CDR2 is FYNNEI. The CDR3 extends over 13 amino acids. Trimming stripped 5 bases from V and 3 bases from J, with 11 bases between. CDR3 amino acids: CASSRTVGYEQYF. CDR3 nucleotides: TGTGCCAGCAGTCGGACAGTGGGCTACGAGCAGTACTTC.

The sample holds one count of this clone. The chain is built from TRBV5-1 and TRBJ2-4; D perhaps matches TRBD1 (6 bases). Trimming removed 4 bases from V and 0 bases from J, with 26 bases in between. The CDR3 is 20 residues long. Germline values: CDR1 SGHRS, CDR2 YFSETQ. Here the CDR3 reads CASSLSVGAQRPLAKNIQYF. CDR3 coding DNA: TGCGCCAGCAGCCTCTCTGTGGGGGCGCAACGACCCCTAGCCAAAAACATTCAGTACTTC.

The J gene is TRBJ2-7, the V gene TRBV5-6, with D possibly matching TRBD1 (5 bases). There are 14 residues in the CDR3. Trimming left V 0 bases short and J 5 bases short, with 12 bases between. Germline values: CDR1 SGHDT, CDR2 YYEEEE. The CDR3 DNA reads as TGTGCCAGCAGCTTGGGGGGCCCGTGGGACGAGCAGTACTTC. Translating gives CASSLGGPWDEQYF.

This chain uses TRBV4-1 with TRBJ2-7; 8 bases are shared with TRBD1. The CDR3 is 14 residues long. Germline V gives CDR1 MGHRA, CDR2 YSYEKL. V lost 3 bases to trimming and J lost 6 bases; unmatched junction nucleotides: 7. The CDR3 loop reads CASSQGRTGLEQYF. The CDR3 DNA follows: TGCGCCAGCAGCCAGGGCCGGACAGGGCTCGAGCAGTACTTC.

V gene TRBV21-1 combines with J gene TRBJ2-1; TRBD1 reflects the table's D call only, with no check against the DNA. TRBV21-1 is an annotated pseudogene. The length of the CDR3 is 12 residues. CDR3 amino acids: CASQTGINEQFF. The CDR3 nucleotides read TGTGCCAGCCAAACAGGGATCAATGAGCAGTTCTTC.

This chain joins TRBV5-1 and TRBJ1-4, with a possible D match to TRBD1 (5 bases). Germline V lookup: CDR1 SGHRS, CDR2 YFSETQ. Between the trimmed V and J ends, which lost 0 bases and 11 bases, there was a span of 26 bases. This CDR3 is 18 amino acids long. The CDR3 protein is CASSLALVAGPNEGKLFF. In DNA, the CDR3 is TGCGCCAGCAGCTTGGCCCTTGTGGCAGGGCCTAATGAGGGGAAACTGTTTTTT.

The J gene is TRBJ1-3, the V gene TRBV19; D gene uncertain. Germline V gene data show CDR1 as LNHDA and CDR2 as SQIVND (reference sequence). The CDR3 length is 17 residues. V gave up 4 bases and J gave up 2 bases, with 18 bases separating them. Here the CDR3 reads CASSSARLRNTGNTIYF. The CDR3 nucleotides are TGTGCCAGTAGTAGTGCGAGGCTGAGGAATACTGGAAACACCATATATTTT.

The V call is TRBV11-2, the J call TRBJ2-7, with 7 positions matching TRBD2. Trimming at V came to 4 bases and at J to 3 bases, leaving 9 bases not matched to a gene. This CDR3 is 15 amino acids long. Germline loops: CDR1 SGHAT, CDR2 FQNNGV. The CDR3 nucleotides read TGTGCCAGCAGCTCAAAACTAGCGAACTACTACGAGCAGTACTTC. It is translated as CASSSKLANYYEQYF.

This chain links TRBV6-6 with TRBJ1-4; D might be TRBD1 (6 bases). V was trimmed by 7 bases and J by 0 bases, leaving 12 bases between them. The CDR3 has 15 residues. Germline CDR1 is MNHNY and CDR2 is SVGAGI (reference sequence). In nucleotides, the CDR3 is TGTGCCAGCACCGGGACACGGACAACTAATGAAAAACTGTTTTTT. The encoded protein is CASTGTRTTNEKLFF.

V usage is TRBV28 and J usage is TRBJ2-7, with 11 bases lining up with TRBD2. The CDR3 consists of 16 residues. After removal of 4 bases from V and 6 bases from J, the junction contained 11 bases not matched to a gene. Germline CDR1 reads MDHEN; CDR2 reads SYDVKM. CDR3 region: CASSSGGLAGGFEQYF. Written as DNA, the CDR3 is TGTGCCAGCAGTTCCGGGGGTCTAGCGGGAGGTTTCGAGCAGTACTTC. The full variable domain, rest sourced from reference TRBV28 and TRBJ2-7, is DVKVTQSSRYLVKRTGEKVFLECVQDMDHENMFWYRQDPGLGLRLIYFSYDVKMKEKGDIPEGYSVSREKKERFSLILESASTNQTSMYLCASSSGGLAGGFEQYFGPGTRLTVT.

The chain recombines TRBV7-2 with TRBJ2-4; the D gene is possibly TRBD2 (5 bases). The CDR3 length is 12 residues. CDR1 is SGHTA and CDR2 is FQGNSA in the germline V gene. V was shortened by 1 base and J by 15 bases, with 13 bases between the two germline ends. CDR3 protein: CASSLVGIETYF. CDR3 coding DNA: TGTGCCAGCAGCTTAGTCGGGATTGAGACGTACTTC.

This chain links TRBV7-2 with TRBJ2-7; a possible D gene is TRBD2 (6 bases). Trimming left V 5 bases short and J 0 bases short, with 14 bases between. The CDR3 runs 15 residues. Looked up from germline, CDR1 is SGHTA and CDR2 is FQGNSA. This chain's CDR3 is CASSRTKSNSYEQYF. The DNA for the CDR3 is TGTGCCAGCAGCAGGACTAAATCAAACTCCTACGAGCAGTACTTC.

The chain is built from TRBV11-3 and TRBJ2-5; D perhaps matches TRBD1 (5 bases). Trimming shortened V by 1 base and J by 4 bases, and 13 bases separated the two germline ends. The CDR3 has 15 amino acids. Germline lookup yields CDR1 SGHNT and CDR2 YENEEA. The CDR3 region has the DNA TGTGCCAGCAGCTTAGGGCAGGGTAATGTAGAGACCCAGTACTTC. Translation: CASSLGQGNVETQYF.

The CDR3 spells CASSVVAGGPPSTDTQYF. The CDR3 DNA is TGTGCCAGCAGCGTAGTAGCGGGAGGGCCCCCCAGCACAGATACGCAGTATTTT. This chain joins TRBV9 and TRBJ2-3, with TRBD2 matching over 11 bases. Unmatched junction bases numbered 6, after V lost 0 bases and J lost 0 bases. CDR1 and CDR2 from the germline V gene are SGDLS and YYNGEE. This CDR3 comprises 18 residues. Full variable domain (missing parts from reference TRBV9 and TRBJ2-3): DSGVTQTPKHLITATGQRVTLRCSPRSGDLSVYWYQQSLDQGLQFLIQYYNGEERAKGNILERFSAQQFPDLHSELNLSSLELGDSALYFCASSVVAGGPPSTDTQYFGPGTRLTVL.

The rearrangement joins TRBV5-4 to TRBJ1-1, with D possibly matching TRBD1 (6 bases). The V and J ends lost 3 bases and 1 base respectively, with 16 bases between them. Germline V gene lookup returns CDR1 SGHNT and CDR2 YYREEE (reference sequence). The CDR3 is made up of 16 amino acids. CDR3 nucleotides: TGTGCCAGCAGCTCAGGGGCCGCAGGTCGGAACACTGAAGCTTTCTTT. Translating it yields CASSSGAAGRNTEAFF.

The chain recombines TRBV6-6 with TRBJ2-7; 10 bases match TRBD2. Germline-derived CDR1 and CDR2 are MNHNY and SVGAGI (reference sequence). CDR3 length: 15 residues. The V and J ends lost 5 bases and 4 bases, in that order; junction bases with no gene match: 8. CDR3 in amino acids: CASSPKLAGKYEQYF. The CDR3 DNA sequence: TGTGCCAGCAGTCCAAAACTAGCGGGGAAATACGAGCAGTACTTC.